One and the same sample provided the 14 T cell receptor beta chains below, sequenced in a study of early T cells in non-severe SARS-CoV-2 infection. From the 5' RACE reads, TCRdb called clonotypes with MiXCR, one entry per CDR3 protein. Of about 59,000 distinct CDR3 sequences in the sample, roughly 13% are singletons; the top ten hold about 10%. Sequenced material: whole blood, taken at baseline. These receptors were collected from an adult who was a healthcare worker with PCR-confirmed SARS-CoV-2 infection or an uninfected control (not recorded which).

This clonotype was seen a handful of times. The genes are TRBV5-1 and TRBJ2-7, with D hard to call. Trimming removed 1 base at V and 3 bases at J, with 5 bases between. Germline loops: CDR1 SGHRS, CDR2 YFSETQ. The CDR3 has 12 amino acids. The CDR3 sequence is CASSLYDYEQYF. The CDR3 bases are TGCGCCAGCAGCTTGTACGACTACGAGCAGTACTTC.

This clonotype was found many times. The chain employs TRBV5-1 and TRBJ2-2; D uncertain. CDR1 is SGHRS, CDR2 YFSETQ, per germline. The CDR3 totals 16 residues. Trimming took 1 base from V and 0 from J, leaving 10 bases between them. The CDR3 loop reads CASSLLTPSNTGELFF. In DNA, the CDR3 is TGCGCCAGCAGCTTGTTAACACCGTCGAACACCGGGGAGCTGTTTTTT.

This clonotype came up a few times. V and J are TRBV6-2 or TRBV6-3 and TRBJ1-1, with D perhaps matching TRBD1 (6 bases). Trimming stripped 6 bases from V and 0 bases from J, with 23 bases between. This CDR3 has 18 amino acids. Germline V lookup: CDR1 MNHEY, CDR2 SVGEGT. The CDR3 region is CASRPVNADSMMNTEAFF. Written as DNA, the CDR3 is TGTGCCAGCAGACCAGTTAATGCGGACAGCATGATGAACACTGAAGCTTTCTTT.

This clonotype was seen more than once but under ten times. The V and J genes are TRBV7-6 and TRBJ1-4; D uncertain. The V end was cut by 5 bases, the J end by 5 bases, with 18 bases between. This CDR3 spans 16 amino acids. CDR1 SGHVS and CDR2 FNYEAQ come from the germline V gene. The DNA of the CDR3 is TGTGCCAGCAGCCCGAATCGGGCAGGCCCCAATGAAAAACTGTTTTTT. Amino acids: CASSPNRAGPNEKLFF.

This clonotype was seen a few times. J is TRBJ1-2 and V is TRBV10-2; D is unclear. In germline, CDR1 is WSHSY, CDR2 SAAADI. The CDR3 runs 13 residues. The V end was cut by 0 bases, the J end by 4 bases, with 6 bases between. The CDR3 loop reads CASSESNSYGYTF. The CDR3 DNA follows: TGCGCCAGCAGTGAGTCGAACAGCTATGGCTACACCTTC.

The chain couples TRBV11-2 to TRBJ2-1; the D is unclear. CDR1 is SGHAT and CDR2 is FQNNGV in the germline V gene. This CDR3 is 15 amino acids long. The V gene lost 5 bases and the J gene lost 0 bases, with 11 bases spanning the gap. The DNA for the CDR3 is TGTGCCAGCAGCCCCGACATCAGCTCCTACAATGAGCAGTTCTTC. Its protein is CASSPDISSYNEQFF.

Only a few counts were recorded for this clonotype. The chain links TRBV6-4 to TRBJ2-1; 8 bases fit TRBD1. Per the germline V gene, CDR1 is MRHNA and CDR2 is SNTAGT. V lost 5 bases, J lost 0 bases, and 6 bases stayed unmatched. The CDR3 is 16 amino acids. For the CDR3, the DNA is TGTGCCAGCAGTCCCGGGACAGGAAGCTCCTACAATGAGCAGTTCTTC. This gives the protein CASSPGTGSSYNEQFF.

This clonotype was seen a handful of times. V is TRBV7-9 and J is TRBJ2-1; D gene ambiguous. This CDR3 spans 12 amino acids. CDR1 is SEHNR and CDR2 is FQNEAQ in the germline V gene (reference sequence). Trimming left V 5 bases short and J 11 bases short, with 13 bases between. CDR3 in amino acids: CASSLGSSQQFF. The CDR3 coding sequence is TGTGCCAGCAGCCTGGGATCTTCCCAGCAGTTCTTC.

The chain uses TRBV5-1 and TRBJ2-7; possible D gene TRBD2, 6 bases. Germline V gene sequence: CDR1 SGHRS, CDR2 YFSETQ. The CDR3 contains 15 residues. Between the trimmed V and J ends, which lost 4 bases and 5 bases, there was a span of 19 bases. The CDR3 protein is CASSTTHAWGDEQYF. The CDR3 DNA follows: TGCGCCAGCAGCACGACCCACGCTTGGGGGGACGAGCAGTACTTC.

There are a few counts of this clonotype. The chain links TRBV20-1 to TRBJ2-7, with 10 bases lining up with TRBD1. Germline assignment: CDR1 DFQATT and CDR2 SNEGSKA (reference sequence). This CDR3 region has 14 residues. V lost 1 base to trimming and J lost 7 bases; unmatched junction nucleotides: 7. The DNA for the CDR3 is TGCAGTGCTAGAGGAGGGACAGGGGACGTTGAGCAGTACTTC. The encoded protein is CSARGGTGDVEQYF.

V gene TRBV3-1 combines with J gene TRBJ1-2, with D hard to call. V was shortened by 1 base and J by 8 bases, with 14 bases between the two germline ends. Germline values: CDR1 LGHDT, CDR2 YNNKEL (reference sequence). This CDR3 is 14 amino acids long. The CDR3 DNA follows: TGTGCCAGCAGCCAAGGAGGAGACGGTCTCGGCTACACCTTC. Its translation: CASSQGGDGLGYTF.

The chain combines TRBV7-8 with TRBJ2-3; 10 bases are a match to TRBD1. Germline V gene lookup returns CDR1 SGHVS and CDR2 FQNEAQ. V shed 3 bases and J 3 bases; nucleotides not matched to a gene: 6. The length of the CDR3 is 16 residues. The CDR3 region has the DNA TGTGCCAGCAGCTTGGGGACAGGGGTGGGGACAGATACGCAGTATTTT. Its protein is CASSLGTGVGTDTQYF.

This clonotype occurred many times. The rearrangement uses TRBV20-1 and TRBJ2-1, with D perhaps matching TRBD1 (6 bases). The V and J ends lost 0 bases and 12 bases respectively, with 27 bases between them. The CDR3 length is 17 residues. Germline V gene data show CDR1 as DFQATT and CDR2 as SNEGSKA (reference sequence). The CDR3 is CSARDLLGRGQATGQFF. For the CDR3, the DNA is TGCAGTGCTAGAGACCTCCTGGGCAGGGGTCAGGCTACAGGGCAGTTCTTC.

Ten or more counts support this clonotype. The rearrangement links TRBV10-3 to TRBJ2-3; TRBD2 matches 12 bases. The CDR3 has 16 amino acids. The germline gives CDR1 ENHRY, CDR2 SYGVKD. Trimming took 3 bases from V and 0 from J; bases not matched to a gene: 1. The CDR3 DNA follows: TGTGCCATCAGTGATACTAGCGGGGGGAGCACAGATACGCAGTATTTT. Translation gives CAISDTSGGSTDTQYF.